Shown below are 10 T cell receptor beta chains from a single sample sequenced in a study of OX40 agonist ivuxolimab in advanced cancers. TCRdb's copy holds only in-frame clones and misses some; the assay was immunoSEQ multiplex PCR. Here the sample spans tens of thousands of clones, around nine tenths being singletons. This material consisted of CD4+ or CD8+ T cells sorted from blood, taken in a trial of the OX40 agonist ivuxolimab. These receptor sequences come from an adult with an advanced solid tumor such as melanoma, head and neck, liver or kidney cancer.

The chain carries TRBV11-2 and TRBJ1-2; tentative D call: TRBD1 (5 bases). Trimming removed 6 bases at V and 1 base at J, with 12 bases between. CDR3 length: 14 amino acids. Germline V gene data show CDR1 as SGHAT and CDR2 as FQNNGV. The CDR3: CASRAGTYNYGYTF. The CDR3 nucleotides read TGTGCCAGCAGGGCTGGGACGTATAACTATGGCTACACCTTC.

The chain has TRBV5-5 and TRBJ2-7; tentative D call: TRBD2 (6 bases). Germline CDR1 is SGHKS and CDR2 is YYEKEE (reference sequence). Trimming removed 5 bases from V and 0 bases from J, with 15 bases in between. The CDR3 consists of 15 residues. Here the CDR3 reads CASSPGRGSSYEQYF. The CDR3 DNA reads as TGTGCCAGCAGTCCGGGACGGGGGAGCTCCTACGAGCAGTACTTC.

V gene TRBV7-9 combines with J gene TRBJ2-7; possibly TRBD2 for D (5 bases). The CDR3 is 18 amino acids. Trimming stripped 0 bases from V and 7 bases from J, with 25 bases between. Germline values: CDR1 SEHNR, CDR2 FQNEAQ (reference sequence). In DNA, the CDR3 is TGTGCCAGCAGCTTAGCGTCGAGACCGGGATGGGCCGTTGGGGAGCAGTACTTC. Protein: CASSLASRPGWAVGEQYF.

The chain is built from TRBV28 and TRBJ2-5; TRBD1 matches 7 bases. Germline loops: CDR1 MDHEN, CDR2 SYDVKM. CDR3 length: 13 amino acids. J lost 4 bases, V lost 7 bases, and 6 bases had no gene match. CDR3: CASTLTGRETQYF. The CDR3 nucleotides read TGTGCCAGCACCCTGACAGGGCGAGAGACCCAGTACTTC.

This clone was picked up a small number of times. This sequence joins TRBV5-1 and TRBJ2-7; 8 nucleotides align to TRBD1. CDR1 is SGHRS, CDR2 YFSETQ, per germline. Unmatched junction bases numbered 5, after V lost 0 bases and J lost 3 bases. This CDR3 spans 15 amino acids. The CDR3 region is CASSLGGGTGYEQYF. The CDR3 nucleotides read TGCGCCAGCAGCTTGGGGGGTGGGACAGGCTACGAGCAGTACTTC.

The chain combines TRBV28 with TRBJ1-2, with D possibly matching TRBD1 (5 bases). This CDR3 has 11 residues. Germline V gene lookup returns CDR1 MDHEN and CDR2 SYDVKM. The ends were cut back, 3 bases at V and 7 bases at J, with 6 bases in the middle. CDR3 loop: CASSLTAGYTF. The CDR3 DNA reads as TGTGCCAGCAGTTTGACAGCTGGCTACACCTTC.

This chain links TRBV5-6 with TRBJ1-5; 7 bases fit TRBD1. J gave up 3 bases and V 0 bases, and 6 bases lay outside the gene matches. Germline lookup yields CDR1 SGHDT and CDR2 YYEEEE. The CDR3 is made up of 16 amino acids. The CDR3 DNA reads as TGTGCCAGCAGCTTGGCACAGGGGTCCGTCAATCAGCCCCAGCATTTT. Translation: CASSLAQGSVNQPQHF.

This chain uses TRBV18 with TRBJ1-2; D not certain. Trimming left V 4 bases short and J 0 bases short, with 12 bases between. In germline, CDR1 is KGHSH, CDR2 LQKENI. This CDR3 comprises 15 residues. The CDR3 spells CASSLTDRANYGYTF. The DNA of the CDR3 is TGTGCCAGCTCACTCACCGACCGAGCTAACTATGGCTACACCTTC. Combining the CDR3 with reference TRBV18 and TRBJ1-2 gives the whole variable domain NAGVMQNPRHLVRRRGQEARLRCSPMKGHSHVYWYRQLPEEGLKFMVYLQKENIIDESGMPKERFSAEFPKEGPSILRIQQVVRGDSAAYFCASSLTDRANYGYTFGSGTRLTVV.

V and J are TRBV4-1 and TRBJ2-1, with D hard to call. CDR3 length equals 17 residues. CDR1 is MGHRA and CDR2 is YSYEKL in the germline V gene. Deletions cut 0 bases from V and 1 base from J, with 13 bases between. CDR3 in amino acids: CASSQDILVLSYNEQFF. CDR3 sequence (DNA): TGCGCCAGCAGCCAAGATATCCTGGTTTTATCCTACAATGAGCAGTTCTTC.

The chain has TRBV6-5 and TRBJ1-5, with 7 bases lining up with TRBD1. Germline CDR1 reads MNHEY; CDR2 reads SVGAGI. The CDR3 sequence is 15 residues long. The V and J ends lost 5 bases and 1 base, in that order; junction bases with no gene match: 5. CDR3 amino acids: CASSRQGLSNQPQHF. The CDR3, as DNA: TGTGCCAGCAGTAGACAGGGTCTGAGCAATCAGCCCCAGCATTTT.